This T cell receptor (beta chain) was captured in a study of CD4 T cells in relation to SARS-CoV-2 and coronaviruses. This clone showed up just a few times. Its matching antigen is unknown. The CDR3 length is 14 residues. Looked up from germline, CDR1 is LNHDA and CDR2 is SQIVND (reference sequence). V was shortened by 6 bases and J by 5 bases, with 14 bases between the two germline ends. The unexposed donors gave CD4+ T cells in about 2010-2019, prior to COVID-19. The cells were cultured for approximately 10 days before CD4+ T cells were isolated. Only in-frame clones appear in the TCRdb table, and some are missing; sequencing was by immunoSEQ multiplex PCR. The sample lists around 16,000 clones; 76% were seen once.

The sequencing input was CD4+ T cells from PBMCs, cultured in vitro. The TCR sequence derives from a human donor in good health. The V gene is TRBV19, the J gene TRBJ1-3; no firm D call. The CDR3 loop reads CASSPVSGRNTIYF. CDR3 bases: TGTGCCAGTAGCCCCGTATCTGGGAGAAACACCATATATTTT.